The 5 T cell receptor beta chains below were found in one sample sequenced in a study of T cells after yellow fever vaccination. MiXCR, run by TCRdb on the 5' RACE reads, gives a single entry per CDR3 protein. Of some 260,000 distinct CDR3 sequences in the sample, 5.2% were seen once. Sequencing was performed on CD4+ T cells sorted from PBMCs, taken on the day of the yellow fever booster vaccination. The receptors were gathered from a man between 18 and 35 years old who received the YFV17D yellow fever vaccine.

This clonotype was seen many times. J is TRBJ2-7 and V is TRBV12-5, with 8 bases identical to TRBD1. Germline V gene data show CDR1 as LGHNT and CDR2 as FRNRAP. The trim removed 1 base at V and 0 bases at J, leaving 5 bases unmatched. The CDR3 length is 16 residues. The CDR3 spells CASGLGLTGASYEQYF. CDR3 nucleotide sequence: TGTGCTAGTGGTTTGGGGCTGACAGGGGCCTCCTACGAGCAGTACTTC.

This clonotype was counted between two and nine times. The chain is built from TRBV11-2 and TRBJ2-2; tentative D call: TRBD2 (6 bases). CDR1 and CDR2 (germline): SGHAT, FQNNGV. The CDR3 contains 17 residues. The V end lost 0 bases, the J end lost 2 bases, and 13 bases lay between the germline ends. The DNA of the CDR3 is TGTGCCAGCAGCTTAGATCTTTGGGACTTCAACACCGGGGAGCTGTTTTTT. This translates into CASSLDLWDFNTGELFF.

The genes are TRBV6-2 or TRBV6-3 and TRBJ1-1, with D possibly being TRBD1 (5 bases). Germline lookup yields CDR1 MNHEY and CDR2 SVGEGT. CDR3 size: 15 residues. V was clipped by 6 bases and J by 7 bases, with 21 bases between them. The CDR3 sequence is CASSSDGAAQYEAFF. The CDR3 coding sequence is TGTGCCAGCAGCTCAGACGGGGCAGCCCAGTATGAAGCTTTCTTT.

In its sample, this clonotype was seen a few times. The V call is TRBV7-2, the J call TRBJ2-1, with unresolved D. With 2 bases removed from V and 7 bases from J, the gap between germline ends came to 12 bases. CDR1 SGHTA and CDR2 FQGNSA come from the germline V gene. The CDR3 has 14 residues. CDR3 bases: TGTGCCAGCAGCTTATTTCTGGGATCGAATGAGCAGTTCTTC. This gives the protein CASSLFLGSNEQFF.

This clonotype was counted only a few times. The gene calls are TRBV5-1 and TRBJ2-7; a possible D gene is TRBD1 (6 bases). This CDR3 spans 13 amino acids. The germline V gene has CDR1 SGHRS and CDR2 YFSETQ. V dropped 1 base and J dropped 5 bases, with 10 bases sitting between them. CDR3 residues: CASSLNGGDEQYV. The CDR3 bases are TGCGCCAGCAGCTTGAATGGGGGCGACGAGCAGTACGTC.